Below are 32 T cell receptor beta chains sequenced from a single sample in a study of molecular identifiers for immune sequencing clone quantification. In TCRdb, the PCR reads were re-called with MiXCR into one record per CDR3 protein. The sample consists of 100,000 or so distinct CDR3 sequences, around 33% of them appearing once. What was sequenced was naive CD8+ T cells from blood, with Jurkat cell RNA spiked in. Subset: FACS-sorted CD8+CD4-CCR7+CD45RA+ naive T cells. Receptors were obtained from a human donor in good health. Some libraries in this study had Jurkat cell RNA spiked in.

The chain links TRBV12-3 or TRBV12-4 to TRBJ2-2; D gene unclear. This CDR3 has 13 amino acids. V was pared by 5 bases and J by 4 bases, with 8 bases between. The CDR3 bases are TGTGCCAGCAGTACCCTTAGCACCGGGGAGCTGTTTTTT. This encodes CASSTLSTGELFF.

Relative to its sample, this clonotype is medium-sized (0.01 to 0.1%). J is TRBJ2-3 and V is TRBV28, with 11 bases aligning to TRBD2. The CDR3 runs to 17 residues. J was trimmed by 2 bases and V by 3 bases; bases with no gene match: 7. Germline CDR1 and CDR2: MDHEN and SYDVKM. CDR3 DNA sequence: TGTGCCAGCAGTTTCCCGAAGACTAGCGGGAACACAGATACGCAGTATTTT. Protein: CASSFPKTSGNTDTQYF.

The rearrangement uses TRBV11-1 and TRBJ2-3, with 8 bases fitting TRBD2. Germline CDR1 SGHAT, CDR2 FQDESV (reference sequence). CDR3 length: 18 amino acids. The J segment lost 0 bases and the V segment lost 2 bases, leaving 10 bases of the junction unmatched. This CDR3 reads CASSLPILAGLSTDTQYF. DNA of the CDR3: TGTGCCAGCAGCTTACCCATTCTAGCGGGCCTTAGCACAGATACGCAGTATTTT.

This clonotype showed up just a few times. V and J are TRBV27 and TRBJ2-3; 7 bases are shared with TRBD2. Germline CDR1 and CDR2: MNHEY and SMNVEV (reference sequence). This CDR3 has 16 residues. Trimming at V came to 2 bases and at J to 1 base, leaving 6 bases not matched to a gene. In DNA form, the CDR3 reads TGTGCCAGCAGTTTAGGTCCTAGCGGTGGCACAGATACGCAGTATTTT. Translation gives CASSLGPSGGTDTQYF.

This clonotype has more than one count but fewer than ten. This sequence joins TRBV14 and TRBJ2-1; D call uncertain. The CDR3 consists of 16 residues. In germline, CDR1 is SGHDN, CDR2 FVKESK. Trimming removed 2 bases from V and 3 bases from J, with 14 bases in between. The CDR3 DNA is TGTGCCAGCAGCCAATCGGCGACCCGCCTCTACAATGAGCAGTTCTTC. Residues: CASSQSATRLYNEQFF.

The genes are TRBV9 and TRBJ2-5; the D gene is possibly TRBD1 (6 bases). This CDR3 is built from 14 residues. Trimming removed 2 bases from V and 3 bases from J, with 11 bases in between. From germline, CDR1 is SGDLS and CDR2 YYNGEE. The CDR3 bases are TGTGCCAGCAGCGTTAGTCAGGGGAAAGAGACCCAGTACTTC. Protein sequence: CASSVSQGKETQYF.

Concerning this clonotype itself: A read error is possible here, since a much larger clone lies one base away. The chain has TRBV20-1 and TRBJ2-7; D may be TRBD2 (5 bases). The CDR3 is 13 amino acids. Germline V gene lookup returns CDR1 DFQATT and CDR2 SNEGSKA (reference sequence). The CDR3 sequence is CGARDLANYEQYF. In DNA form, the CDR3 reads TGCGGTGCTAGAGATTTAGCGAACTACGAGCAGTACTTC.

This clonotype was counted ten times or more. V is TRBV3-1 and J is TRBJ2-7, with TRBD1 matching 7 bases. The CDR3 has 13 residues. Per the germline V gene, CDR1 is LGHDT and CDR2 is YNNKEL (reference sequence). Unmatched junction bases numbered 6, after V lost 4 bases and J lost 6 bases. The CDR3 is CASSLLQGREQYF. The CDR3 nucleotides are TGTGCCAGCAGCCTATTACAGGGGCGCGAGCAGTACTTC.

This clonotype was recorded at least ten times. The genes are TRBV14 and TRBJ2-7; no reliable D call. The CDR3 covers 12 residues. Germline CDR1 SGHDN, CDR2 FVKESK. Trimming took 8 bases from V and 0 from J, leaving 8 bases between them. The CDR3: CASGETSYEQYF. The CDR3 region has the DNA TGTGCCAGCGGGGAAACCTCCTACGAGCAGTACTTC.

The chain employs TRBV6-2 or TRBV6-3 and TRBJ2-7; 9 bases match TRBD1. The CDR3 totals 15 residues. The trim removed 1 base at V and 6 bases at J, leaving 7 bases unmatched. CDR1 and CDR2 (germline): MNHEY, SVGEGT. CDR3 bases: TGTGCCAGCAGTTACTACGGGACAGGGCCTGGCGAGCAGTACTTC. Residues: CASSYYGTGPGEQYF.

The rearrangement uses TRBV9 and TRBJ2-1; 7 bases line up with TRBD2. This CDR3 is built from 15 residues. The V gene end was trimmed by 4 bases and the J gene end by 5 bases; junction bases not matched to a gene: 9. Per germline, CDR1 SGDLS and CDR2 YYNGEE. The CDR3 protein is CASSPGAGTHNEQFF. CDR3 DNA: TGTGCCAGCAGCCCTGGAGCGGGGACCCACAATGAGCAGTTCTTC.

This clonotype was seen more than once but under ten times. The CDR3 coding sequence is TGTGCCAGCAGCAGACTGAACACCGGGGAGCTGTTTTTT. Translation: CASSRLNTGELFF. The rearrangement joins TRBV28 to TRBJ2-2; D not certain. V lost 6 bases to trimming and J lost 1 base, with 6 bases between them. In germline, CDR1 is MDHEN, CDR2 SYDVKM. The CDR3 is 13 amino acids.

The J gene is TRBJ1-3, the V gene TRBV23-1; a weak D match, TRBD1 (6 bases). TRBV23-1 is an ORF; its function is uncertain. The CDR3 contains 13 residues. The V end was cut by 11 bases, the J end by 6 bases, with 17 bases between. CDR3 region: CAPGASGANTIYF. The DNA for the CDR3 is TGCGCCCCAGGGGCCTCAGGCGCAAACACCATATATTTT.

A remark on this clonotype: A much larger clone differs by one base, so this may be a read error. The chain uses TRBV2 and TRBJ1-5; D remains unclear. Germline loops: CDR1 SNHLY, CDR2 FYNNEI. Trimming took 10 bases from V and 0 from J, leaving 10 bases between them. This CDR3 has 13 residues. CDR3 bases: TGTGCCACCGCCCTCAGTAGCAATCAGCCCCAGCATTTT. This translates into CATALSSNQPQHF.

This clonotype has more than one count but fewer than ten. The chain has TRBV19 and TRBJ2-7; TRBD1 aligns across 8 bases. CDR1 is LNHDA, CDR2 SQIVND, per germline (reference sequence). The CDR3 sequence is 14 residues long. With V trimmed by 4 bases and J by 2 bases, 4 bases remained unmatched. The CDR3 reads CASSTGTGAYEQYF. CDR3 nucleotides: TGTGCCAGTAGTACCGGGACAGGAGCCTACGAGCAGTACTTC.

In its sample, this clonotype was seen many times. This chain uses TRBV27 with TRBJ2-7, with D perhaps TRBD1 (6 bases). Germline V gene data show CDR1 as MNHEY and CDR2 as SMNVEV (reference sequence). Trimming took off 4 bases at V and 2 bases at J, with 12 bases between the two ends. This CDR3 spans 14 amino acids. The CDR3 loop reads CASSSQGSTYEQYF. The CDR3 nucleotides are TGTGCCAGCAGTTCTCAGGGGTCGACCTACGAGCAGTACTTC.

There are a few counts of this clonotype. The chain is built from TRBV11-1 and TRBJ2-7; no firm D call. The germline V and J ends were trimmed by 2 bases and 3 bases, with 8 bases remaining between them. Germline loops: CDR1 SGHAT, CDR2 FQDESV (reference sequence). This CDR3 has 13 residues. Here the CDR3 reads CASSLIPDYEQYF. In DNA form, the CDR3 reads TGTGCCAGCAGCTTAATTCCGGACTACGAGCAGTACTTC.

With respect to this clonotype: A much larger clone lies one base from this, so it may be a read error. V is TRBV12-3 or TRBV12-4 and J is TRBJ2-3, with 7 nucleotides matching TRBD2. The V segment lost 9 bases and the J segment 4 bases; nucleotides outside the gene matches: 7. This CDR3 is 13 amino acids long. DNA of the CDR3: TGTGCCAGGGGGAGGGCCGTCGCAGATACGCAGTATTTT. Translation: CARGRAVADTQYF.

Regarding this clonotype: This could be a read error, since a much larger clone is one nucleotide away. This is likely a read error, given that the CDR3 carries no conserved phenylalanine or tryptophan at its end. V gene TRBV7-9 combines with J gene TRBJ1-5; TRBD1 is a possible D gene (5 bases). The CDR3 extends over 14 amino acids. From germline, CDR1 is SEHNR and CDR2 FQNEAQ (reference sequence). V gave up 0 bases and J gave up 6 bases, with 9 bases separating them. CDR3: CASSLAGVGQPQHI. The CDR3 region has the DNA TGTGCCAGCAGCTTAGCGGGGGTGGGTCAGCCCCAGCATATT.

This clonotype has at least ten counts. V and J are TRBV28 and TRBJ2-3; 11 bases match TRBD2. The germline gives CDR1 MDHEN, CDR2 SYDVKM. The CDR3 sequence is 17 residues long. J gave up 0 bases and V 2 bases, and 4 bases lay outside the gene matches. For the CDR3, the DNA is TGTGCCAGCAGTTTAATCCGGACTAGCGGGAGCACAGATACGCAGTATTTT. This encodes CASSLIRTSGSTDTQYF.

Points on this clonotype: An end of the junction does not agree with germline; a read error may underlie this. V is TRBV6-2 or TRBV6-3 and J is TRBJ1-1; D not resolved. Germline CDR1 and CDR2: MNHEY and SVGEGT. The CDR3 runs 16 residues. The CDR3, as DNA: TGTACCAGCAGTCGAATATTGGTCCCGACGAACACTGAAGCTTTCTTT. It encodes CTSSRILVPTNTEAFF.

In this sample, this clonotype turned up once. The CDR3 end shows no conserved phenylalanine or tryptophan, and so a read error is likely. This CDR3 reads CASSSTGTSGRASRNEQFI. CDR3 bases: TGTGCCAGCAGCTCCACCGGGACTAGCGGGAGGGCCTCGAGGAATGAGCAGTTCATC. The chain employs TRBV7-6 and TRBJ2-1, with TRBD2 matching 16 bases. Germline V lookup: CDR1 SGHVS, CDR2 FNYEAQ. The CDR3 is 19 residues long. V gave up 4 bases and J gave up 7 bases; unmatched junction bases: 13.

This clonotype appeared many times. The J gene is TRBJ2-3, the V gene TRBV29-1; 11 bases agree with TRBD1. The V gene's germline CDR1 is SQVTM and CDR2 ANQGSEA. The CDR3 consists of 16 residues. V was clipped by 7 bases and J by 1 base; unmatched bases: 10. The CDR3 DNA reads as TGCAGCGCCCCGGACAGGGGGCGATGGGGCACAGATACGCAGTATTTT. Its protein is CSAPDRGRWGTDTQYF.

Worth noting for this clonotype: Since a much larger clone is just one base distant, this may be a read error. The V and J genes are TRBV29-1 and TRBJ2-2; D ambiguous. V was cut by 6 bases and J by 5 bases, with 10 bases left in between. Germline CDR1 SQVTM, CDR2 ANQGSEA. The CDR3 is 12 residues long. The CDR3, as DNA: TGCAGCGTGAAGTGGATTACCGGGGAGCTGTTTTTT. Protein sequence: CSVKWITGELFF.

On this clonotype: One junction end does not reproduce the germline sequence, and a read error may be involved. The V and J genes are TRBV4-1 and TRBJ1-5; D may be TRBD1 (6 bases). The germline gives CDR1 MGHRA, CDR2 YSYEKL. The CDR3 length is 16 residues. This CDR3 reads CASSSHSGDGNQLQHF. The CDR3 nucleotides are TGCGCCAGCAGCTCCCACTCAGGGGACGGCAATCAGCTCCAGCATTTT.

As regards this clonotype: A much larger clone sits a single nucleotide away, making a read error possible. This chain links TRBV28 with TRBJ2-7; no definite D call. Germline CDR1 is MDHEN and CDR2 is SYDVKM. This CDR3 has 13 residues. The CDR3 nucleotides are TGTGCCAGCAGCCCTTTACACTCCTACGGGCAGTACTTC. This sequence encodes CASSPLHSYGQYF.

The chain recombines TRBV29-1 with TRBJ2-7, with TRBD1 identical over 7 bases. The CDR3 is 12 amino acids. The V gene's germline CDR1 is SQVTM and CDR2 ANQGSEA. V dropped 4 bases and J dropped 1; count of bases not matched to a gene: 1. The CDR3 loop reads CSVVGQSYEQYF. The CDR3 DNA reads TGCAGCGTTGTGGGACAGTCCTACGAGCAGTACTTC.

This clonotype was detected a few times. V gene TRBV5-3 combines with J gene TRBJ2-5; D not certain. TRBV5-3 is sorted into the ORF group, with uncertain function. CDR3 length equals 17 residues. Trimming stripped 8 bases from V and 4 bases from J, with 27 bases between. CDR3 loop: CASSHGLAATLGETQYF. DNA for the CDR3: TGTGCCAGCAGCCACGGGCTGGCGGCAACATTGGGAGAGACCCAGTACTTC.

Concerning this clonotype: A read error may be the cause here, since a much bigger clone is one base away. The chain links TRBV11-2 to TRBJ2-1; D may be TRBD1 or TRBD2 (5 bases each). The CDR3 runs 11 residues. Trimming removed 5 bases at V and 10 bases at J, with 9 bases between. CDR1 SGHAT and CDR2 FQNNGV come from the germline V gene. The CDR3 coding sequence is TGTGCCAGCAGCATGAGGGGAGAGCAGTTCTTC. It encodes CASSMRGEQFF.

This clonotype has a count of ten or more. This chain uses TRBV13 with TRBJ2-5; D is unresolved. The CDR3 runs to 13 residues. Trimming cost V 1 base and J 2 bases, with 5 bases left between them. Germline V gene lookup returns CDR1 PRHDT and CDR2 FYEKMQ (reference sequence). The CDR3 bases are TGTGCCAGCAGCTTAGACTCTCAAGAGACCCAGTACTTC. Residues: CASSLDSQETQYF.

To note about this clonotype: A much bigger clone sits one base away, suggesting this may be a read error. The genes are TRBV11-2 and TRBJ2-6; possible D gene TRBD1, 5 bases. In germline, CDR1 is SGHAT, CDR2 FQNNGV. This CDR3 is built from 17 residues. As DNA, the CDR3 is TGTGCCAGCAGCTTATTTCCAGGGTTCTCTGGGGCCAACGTCCTGCCTTTC. This sequence encodes CASSLFPGFSGANVLPF.

The gene calls are TRBV5-1 and TRBJ2-3; D is uncertain. Germline values: CDR1 SGHRS, CDR2 YFSETQ. The CDR3 spans 13 residues. Between the trimmed V and J ends, which lost 3 bases and 5 bases, there was a span of 10 bases. CDR3 amino acids: CASSYLHRDTQYF. DNA for the CDR3: TGCGCCAGCAGCTACTTACACAGAGATACGCAGTATTTT.